Listed below are T cell receptor beta chains from one sample, sequenced in a study of T cell repertoires in aging, cancer and after chemotherapy. MiXCR was run by TCRdb on the multiplex PCR reads, yielding one entry per CDR3 protein. The sample has roughly 12,000 distinct CDR3 sequences, 25% to 35% seen once. Sequencing input: blood. The receptors stem from a human donor with a blood cancer. Both conserved end residues are part of each CDR3. D genes are given only for firm matches. Only part of the rows carry a size: once, few, many, or a class if the clone is expanded.

j_call clone_size v_call d_call cdr3_aa cdr3_nt
TRBJ1-2 medium-sized TRBV27 NA CASSLTPVTTKGYTF TGTGCCAGCAGTTTAACCCCGGTGACAACAAAGGGCTACACCTTC
TRBJ2-2 few TRBV20-1 NA CSARGTPGELFF TGCAGTGCTAGGGGTACACCCGGGGAGCTGTTTTTT
TRBJ1-1 NA TRBV7-6 NA CASSFGGVNTEAFF TGTGCCAGCAGCTTCGGTGGGGTGAACACTGAAGCTTTCTTT
TRBJ1-4 medium-sized TRBV30 NA CAWSTPRAVREKLFF TGTGCCTGGAGTACACCCAGGGCAGTGAGGGAAAAACTGTTTTTT
TRBJ1-2 NA TRBV12-3/TRBV12-4 TRBD1 CASSPPGQDGYTF TGTGCCAGCAGTCCCCCCGGACAGGATGGCTACACCTTC
TRBJ2-1 medium-sized TRBV29-1 NA CSAWGRVKNEQFF TGCAGCGCTTGGGGGCGAGTAAAAAATGAGCAGTTCTTC
TRBJ2-7 medium-sized TRBV19 NA CASKGPDEQYF TGTGCCAGTAAGGGACCAGACGAGCAGTACTTC
TRBJ2-1 medium-sized TRBV18 NA CASSPMEGHNEQFF TGTGCCAGCTCACCGATGGAAGGTCACAATGAGCAGTTCTTC
TRBJ2-3 medium-sized TRBV6-5 NA CASRRTGTDTQYF TGTGCCAGCAGACGGACAGGCACAGATACGCAGTATTTT
TRBJ2-1 few TRBV7-6 NA CASSRKPRLTDYNEQFF TGTGCCAGCAGCCGGAAACCACGTTTGACAGACTACAATGAGCAGTTCTTC
TRBJ1-3 NA TRBV5-4 NA CASSLGGLSSGNTIYF TGTGCCAGCAGCTTAGGCGGACTCTCGTCGGGAAACACCATATATTTT
TRBJ1-2 few TRBV20-1 TRBD1 CSARDRDRDGYTF TGCAGTGCTAGAGATAGGGACAGGGACGGCTACACCTTC
TRBJ2-1 medium-sized TRBV27 NA CASQLGRYNEQFF TGTGCCAGCCAGCTCGGCCGCTACAATGAGCAGTTCTTC
TRBJ1-2 medium-sized TRBV19 NA CASSIREDGYTF TGTGCCAGTAGTATAAGAGAAGATGGCTACACCTTC
TRBJ1-5 many TRBV6-6 NA CASSNGASHQPQHF TGTGCCAGCAGCAACGGGGCGTCGCATCAGCCCCAGCATTTT
TRBJ1-4 medium-sized TRBV19 NA CASSIIWGEKLFF TGTGCCAGTAGTATAATATGGGGGGAAAAACTGTTTTTT
TRBJ2-7 NA TRBV12-3/TRBV12-4 NA CASSLGPQGHEQYF TGTGCCAGCAGTTTAGGTCCACAGGGTCACGAGCAGTACTTC
TRBJ2-1 once TRBV6-5 TRBD1 CASSDRATYNEQFF TGTGCCAGCAGTGACAGGGCTACCTACAATGAGCAGTTCTTC
TRBJ2-7 medium-sized TRBV29-1 NA CSAGGGSSYEQYF TGCAGCGCAGGGGGCGGGAGCTCCTACGAGCAGTACTTC
TRBJ2-5 NA TRBV20-1 TRBD2 CSARGGQSGLETQYF TGCAGTGCTAGGGGAGGGCAGAGTGGCTTAGAGACCCAGTACTTC
TRBJ2-2 NA TRBV11-1 NA CASSLRRGLPGELFF TGTGCCAGCAGCTTACGGCGGGGTTTGCCCGGGGAGCTGTTTTTT
TRBJ2-5 NA TRBV29-1 TRBD2 CSAGGAETQYF TGCAGCGCCGGGGGGGCAGAGACCCAGTACTTC
TRBJ1-2 few TRBV5-4 NA CASSTDGDGYTF TGTGCCAGCAGCACGGATGGGGACGGCTACACCTTC
TRBJ2-1 medium-sized TRBV27 TRBD2 CASSPGLDREQFF TGTGCCAGCAGTCCTGGACTAGATAGGGAGCAGTTCTTC